This T cell receptor (beta chain) is drawn from a study of blood T cells in healthy people across ages. On the study more broadly: Every two T cells gave about one barcoded beta molecule via template switching.

V gave up 1 base and J gave up 0 bases, with 16 bases separating them. The germline CDR1 and CDR2 sequences are SGHRS and YFSETQ. The CDR3 consists of 17 residues. Primed by a sample-barcoded 5' primer and a J-beta primer mix, a second PCR proceeded for roughly 7 to 12 cycles. Using its own MiXCR run on the 5' RACE reads, TCRdb lists one record per CDR3 protein. This table has 1.8 million or so distinct CDR3 sequences, 30% to 40% appearing once. Source material: blood. This chain uses TRBV5-1 with TRBJ1-2; the D is unclear. The receptor was isolated from a human donor in good health. The CDR3 nucleotides are TGCGCCAGCAGCTTGCGAGGGATCGCGGGCACTAACTATGGCTACACCTTC. Residues: CASSLRGIAGTNYGYTF.